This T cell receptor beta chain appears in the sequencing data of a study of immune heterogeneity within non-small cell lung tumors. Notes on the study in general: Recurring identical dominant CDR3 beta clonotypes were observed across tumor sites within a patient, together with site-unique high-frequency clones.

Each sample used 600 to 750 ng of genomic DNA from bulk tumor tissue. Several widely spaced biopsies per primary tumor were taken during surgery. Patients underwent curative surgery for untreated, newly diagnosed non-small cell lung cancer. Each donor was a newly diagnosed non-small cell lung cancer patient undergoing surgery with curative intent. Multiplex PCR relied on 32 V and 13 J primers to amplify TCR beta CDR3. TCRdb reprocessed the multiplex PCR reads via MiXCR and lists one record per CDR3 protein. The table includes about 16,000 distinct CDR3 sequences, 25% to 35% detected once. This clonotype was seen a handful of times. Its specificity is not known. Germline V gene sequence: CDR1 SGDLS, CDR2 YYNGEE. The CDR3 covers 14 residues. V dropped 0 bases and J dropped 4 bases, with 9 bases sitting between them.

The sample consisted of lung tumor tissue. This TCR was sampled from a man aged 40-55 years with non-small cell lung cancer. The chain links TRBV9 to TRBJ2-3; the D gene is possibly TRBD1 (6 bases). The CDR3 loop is CASSVAGVPDTQYF. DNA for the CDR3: TGTGCCAGCAGCGTAGCAGGGGTCCCAGATACGCAGTATTTT.